The rows below give T cell receptor beta chains drawn from one sample of a study of OX40 agonist ivuxolimab in advanced cancers. Sequenced by immunoSEQ multiplex PCR; TCRdb stores in-frame clones only, minus some. The sample lists roughly 80,000 clones; about 86% were seen once. Material: CD4+ or CD8+ T cells sorted from blood, obtained in a trial of the OX40 agonist ivuxolimab. The receptors derive from an adult with an advanced solid tumor such as melanoma, head and neck, liver or kidney cancer. The CDR3 runs from the conserved cysteine through the conserved F or W. A D gene is named only where the DNA matches it firmly. Clone size is not always given. Where it is, it says once, few, many or a class for expanded clones.

d_call clone_size j_call v_call cdr3_aa cdr3_nt
NA once TRBJ2-1 TRBV6-6 CASSYSRYNEQFF TGTGCCAGCAGTTACTCCCGCTACAATGAGCAGTTCTTC
TRBD2 NA TRBJ2-3 TRBV6-5 CASSELAADTQYF TGTGCCAGCAGTGAACTAGCGGCAGATACGCAGTATTTT
TRBD2 once TRBJ2-7 TRBV5-1 CASSLVAGSYEQYF TGCGCCAGCAGCTTGGTAGCGGGATCCTACGAGCAGTACTTC
TRBD1 NA TRBJ1-6 TRBV18 CASSPRTGINSPLHF TGTGCCAGCTCACCACGGACAGGGATTAATTCACCCCTCCACTTT
TRBD1 once TRBJ1-1 TRBV28 CASGLNRQGEAFF TGTGCCAGCGGCTTAAACCGACAGGGTGAAGCTTTCTTT
NA few TRBJ2-7 TRBV6-6 CASGTGLVYEQYF TGTGCCAGCGGGACCGGACTGGTCTACGAGCAGTACTTC
TRBD2 NA TRBJ2-3 TRBV9 CASSPRGSGGTDTQYF TGTGCCAGCAGCCCAAGGGGTAGCGGGGGTACAGATACGCAGTATTTT
NA few TRBJ1-5 TRBV7-2 CASSLWENQPQHF TGTGCCAGCAGCTTATGGGAAAATCAGCCCCAGCATTTT
TRBD1 NA TRBJ2-7 TRBV6-5 CASSSEWGQGPYEQYF TGTGCCAGCAGTTCGGAATGGGGACAGGGGCCCTACGAGCAGTACTTC
TRBD1 NA TRBJ2-2 TRBV5-1 CASISGQGRNTGELFF TGCGCCAGCATCTCGGGACAGGGGAGGAACACCGGGGAGCTGTTTTTT
NA NA TRBJ1-1 TRBV7-9 CASSLLWAGAIEAFF TGTGCCAGCAGCTTACTCTGGGCAGGGGCCATTGAAGCTTTCTTT
NA NA TRBJ2-7 TRBV10-3 CAISEGESYEQYF TGTGCCATCAGTGAGGGGGAGTCCTACGAGCAGTACTTC
TRBD1 NA TRBJ1-2 TRBV11-2 CASSPIDREPSYGYTF TGTGCCAGCAGCCCGATCGACAGGGAGCCCTCCTATGGCTACACCTTC
NA few TRBJ1-1 TRBV10-3 CAISESRGRPGAFF TGTGCCATCAGTGAGTCTAGGGGTCGACCTGGGGCTTTCTTT